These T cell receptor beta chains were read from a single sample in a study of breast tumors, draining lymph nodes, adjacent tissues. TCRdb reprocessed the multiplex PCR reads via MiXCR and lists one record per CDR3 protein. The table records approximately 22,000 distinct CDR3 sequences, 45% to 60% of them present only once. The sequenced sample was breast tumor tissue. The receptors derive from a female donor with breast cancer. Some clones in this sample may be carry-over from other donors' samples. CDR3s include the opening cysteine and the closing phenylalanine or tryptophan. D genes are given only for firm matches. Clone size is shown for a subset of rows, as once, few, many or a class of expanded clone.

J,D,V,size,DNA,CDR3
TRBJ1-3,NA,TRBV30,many,TGTGCCTGGAGTTTGGCCGGGTCGAGGGGAAACACCATATATTTT,CAWSLAGSRGNTIYF
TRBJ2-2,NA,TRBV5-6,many,TGTGCCAGCAGCCCGTCCTACGGGGAGCTGTTTTTT,CASSPSYGELFF
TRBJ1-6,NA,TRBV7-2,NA,TGTGCCAGCAGCTCAGAGAGGTCTTCACCCCTCCACTTT,CASSSERSSPLHF
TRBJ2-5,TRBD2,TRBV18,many,TGTGCCAGCTCACCACCTGGGGGAGGGTTTGAAGAGACCCAGTACTTC,CASSPPGGGFEETQYF
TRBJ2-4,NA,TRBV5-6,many,TGTGCCAGCACCGACCGACGACCCACCCTCAAAAACATTCAGTACTTC,CASTDRRPTLKNIQYF
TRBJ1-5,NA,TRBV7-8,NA,TGTGCCAGCAGGAGCGACGGACATAGCAATCAGCCCCAGCATTTT,CASRSDGHSNQPQHF
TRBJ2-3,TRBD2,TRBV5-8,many,TGTGCCAGCAGCCATGGCGGGGGTGGGGCGGATACGCAGTATTTT,CASSHGGGGADTQYF
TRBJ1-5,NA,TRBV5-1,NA,TGCGCCAGCAGCTTGGTTCGGGGGGATAGCAATCAGCCCCAGCATTTT,CASSLVRGDSNQPQHF
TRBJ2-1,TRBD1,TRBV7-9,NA,TGTGCCAGCAGCTTAACAGGGGGATCCTACAATGAGCAGTTCTTC,CASSLTGGSYNEQFF
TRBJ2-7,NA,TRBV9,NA,TGTGCCAGCAGCGCTGGGGGCAGGGACGAGCAGTACTTC,CASSAGGRDEQYF
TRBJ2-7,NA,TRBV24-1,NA,TGTGCCACCAGTGATCCGGCCAGAGGCTCCTACGAGCAGTACTTC,CATSDPARGSYEQYF
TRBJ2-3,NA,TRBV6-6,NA,TGTGCCAGCAGTTACACCAGGGAAGATACGCAGTATTTT,CASSYTREDTQYF
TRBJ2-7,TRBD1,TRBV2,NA,TGTGCCAGCAGGACAGGGGGCTCCTACGAGCAGTACTTC,CASRTGGSYEQYF
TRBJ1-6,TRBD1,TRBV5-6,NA,TGTGCCAGCAGCTTGGTCCGGCAGGGACAGTCACCCCTCCACTTT,CASSLVRQGQSPLHF
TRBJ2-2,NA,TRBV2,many,TGTGCCAGCAGTGAAGCGCAGGGAAACACCGGGGAGCTGTTTTTT,CASSEAQGNTGELFF
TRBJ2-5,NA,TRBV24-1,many,TGTGCCACCAGTGATTTTGCAGGGATCGAGACCCAGTACTTC,CATSDFAGIETQYF
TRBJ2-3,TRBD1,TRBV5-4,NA,TGTGCCAGCAGCTACCGGACAGGGGGCGCAGATACGCAGTATTTT,CASSYRTGGADTQYF
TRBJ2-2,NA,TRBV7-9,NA,TGTGCCAGCAGCTTAGGAGTAAACACCGGGGAGCTGTTTTTT,CASSLGVNTGELFF
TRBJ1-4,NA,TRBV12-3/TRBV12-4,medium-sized,TGTGCCAGCAGACAGGGTGGTACGGACGAAAAACTGTTTTTT,CASRQGGTDEKLFF
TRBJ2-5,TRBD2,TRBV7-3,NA,TGTGCCAGCAGCTTAATGCCCCAACTAGCGGGAGGTCAGGGGGAGACCCAGTACTTC,CASSLMPQLAGGQGETQYF
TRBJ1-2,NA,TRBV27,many,TGTGCCAGCAACCACGAGGACCCCCGAGGCTATGGCTACACCTTC,CASNHEDPRGYGYTF
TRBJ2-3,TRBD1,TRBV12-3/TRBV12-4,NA,TGTGCCAGCAGACCTAGACAGGGGGCGTCAACAGATACGCAGTATTTT,CASRPRQGASTDTQYF
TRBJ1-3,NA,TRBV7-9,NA,TGTGCCAGCAGCTTACAGCAGGCTGGAAACACCATATATTTT,CASSLQQAGNTIYF
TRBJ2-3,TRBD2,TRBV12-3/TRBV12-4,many,TGTGCCAGCAGTCCTAGACGCGGGGGGGCAGAAGATACGCAGTATTTT,CASSPRRGGAEDTQYF
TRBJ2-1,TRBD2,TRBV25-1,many,TGTGCCAGCACTGAGACTAGCGGGAGCTACAATGAGCAGTTCTTC,CASTETSGSYNEQFF
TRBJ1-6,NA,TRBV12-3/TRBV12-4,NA,TGTGCCAGCAGCCAGGGGACCCGGGGTCACCTCCACTTT,CASSQGTRGHLHF
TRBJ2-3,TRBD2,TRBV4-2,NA,TGTGCCAGCAGCCAAGAGGAACTAGCGGGGGGTTTCACAGATACGCAGTATTTT,CASSQEELAGGFTDTQYF
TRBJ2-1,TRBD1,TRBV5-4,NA,TGTGCCAGCGGCCTGGACAGGGCCAATGAGCAGTTCTTC,CASGLDRANEQFF
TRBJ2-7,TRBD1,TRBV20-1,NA,TGCAGTGCTAGTAATACAGGGGTCTACGAGCAGTACTTC,CSASNTGVYEQYF
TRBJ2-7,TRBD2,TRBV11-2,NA,TGTGCCAGCAGCTTTATCCTAGCGGGATCCTACGAGCAGTACTTC,CASSFILAGSYEQYF
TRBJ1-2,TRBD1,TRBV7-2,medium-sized,TGTGCCAGCAGCCCCCGACAGGGGCAAAATGAATATGGCTACACCTTC,CASSPRQGQNEYGYTF
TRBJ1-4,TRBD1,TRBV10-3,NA,TGTGCCATGGGGAGGGGGCTAAATGAAAAACTGGTTTTT,CAMGRGLNEKLVF
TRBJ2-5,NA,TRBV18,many,TGTGCCAGCTCACCGTCCTCAGTCCAAGAGACCCAGTACTTC,CASSPSSVQETQYF
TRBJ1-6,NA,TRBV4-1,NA,TGCGCCAGCAGCCAAGGGGCCGGGACCTATAATTCACCCCTCCACTTT,CASSQGAGTYNSPLHF
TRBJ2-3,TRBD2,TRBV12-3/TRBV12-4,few,TGTGCCAGCAGCCTCGGACTAGCCTCCACAGATACGCAGTATTTT,CASSLGLASTDTQYF
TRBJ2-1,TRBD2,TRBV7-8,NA,TGTGCCAGCAGCTTATGGCTAGCGGCCCAATCTGAGCAGTTCTTC,CASSLWLAAQSEQFF
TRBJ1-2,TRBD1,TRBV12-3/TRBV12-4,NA,TGTGCCAGCAGGGGCGGACAGGGCATAAACTATGGCTACACCTTC,CASRGGQGINYGYTF
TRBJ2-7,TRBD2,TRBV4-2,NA,TGTGCCAGCAGCCAGGACGGGACTAGATTTTACGAGCAGTACTTC,CASSQDGTRFYEQYF
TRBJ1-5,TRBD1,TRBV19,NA,TGTGCCACCCGCGGGCGAAGGGGGCCCAATCAGCCCCAGCATTTT,CATRGRRGPNQPQHF
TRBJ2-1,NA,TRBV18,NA,TGTGCCAGCTCACCACGAAGGACGGAATACAATGAGCAGTTCTTC,CASSPRRTEYNEQFF
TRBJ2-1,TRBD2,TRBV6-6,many,TGTGCCAGCAACGCAGGGACTAGCGGGCCTTACAATGAGCAGTTCTTC,CASNAGTSGPYNEQFF
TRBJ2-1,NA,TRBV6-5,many,TGTGCCAGCAGTTACTCGAAATCTACGGGACACTCCTACAATGAGCAGTTCTTC,CASSYSKSTGHSYNEQFF
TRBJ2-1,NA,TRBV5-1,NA,TGCGCCAGCAGCCCTCAGACTAGTTTCGATGAGCAGTTCTTC,CASSPQTSFDEQFF
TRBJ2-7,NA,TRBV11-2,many,TGTGCCAGCAGCACCGGGCTGGGTCGACTCTCCTACGAGCAGTACTTC,CASSTGLGRLSYEQYF
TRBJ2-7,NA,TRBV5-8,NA,TGTGCCAGCACCAATCTGGGGGGCGAGCAGTACTTC,CASTNLGGEQYF
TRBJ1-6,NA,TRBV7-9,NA,TGTGCCAGCAGTATGGTCGACTTGGGGAATTCTCCCCTCCACTTT,CASSMVDLGNSPLHF
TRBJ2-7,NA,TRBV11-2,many,TGTGCCAGCAGCTTAGATAGTGGCTACGAGCAGTACTTC,CASSLDSGYEQYF
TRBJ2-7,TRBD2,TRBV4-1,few,TGCGCCAGCAGCCAAGAAGGGGGACTAGCGGGGGGAGGATACGAGCAGTACTTC,CASSQEGGLAGGGYEQYF
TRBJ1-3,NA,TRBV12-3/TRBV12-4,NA,TGTGCCAGCAAAACTGGCCGAAGCTCTGGAAACACCATATATTTT,CASKTGRSSGNTIYF